What follows describes a single T cell receptor (beta chain). This specimen belongs to a study of blood T cell repertoires in COVID-19. Study-level information: Spain, Italy and the United States supplied samples that represented acute and convalescent COVID-19. Sources were T cells, B-cell-depleted T cells, or PBMCs; the material itself was cDNA or gDNA.

Per the authors' pipeline: For nucleated cells, counts were estimated from reference gene primer amplification. Clones were sequenced by immunoSEQ multiplex PCR, and TCRdb holds only the in-frame ones, with some missing. V, J and clone size are those of that table, while D and trimming were read from the DNA. The repertoire consists of 40,000 to 45,000 clones, with 90% occurring once and the leading ten covering more than 5.5%. This CDR3 contains 15 residues. With 4 bases clipped from V and 4 bases from J, the junction kept 8 bases outside the gene matches. Germline V gene lookup returns CDR1 SGHDT and CDR2 YYEEEE.

The source material was peripheral blood. V gene TRBV5-6 combines with J gene TRBJ2-1; 7 positions match TRBD1. The receptor was isolated from a human donor in a cohort sampled during active COVID-19. The CDR3 is CASSPRDRPYNEQFF. The DNA of the CDR3 is TGTGCCAGCAGCCCACGGGACAGACCTTACAATGAGCAGTTCTTC.